A single sample gave rise to the 32 T cell receptor beta chains below, sequenced in a study of T-cell reconstitution after alpha-beta-depleted transplantation in children (dated by TCRdb to about 2016). The method was PCR. The reads were generated on an Illumina HiSeq 2500. TCR libraries were prepared with molecular barcoding, using unique molecular identifiers to normalize TCRbeta repertoire quantification. TCRdb reanalyzed the raw reads on its own, using fastp at Q25 for trimming and MiXCR for clone calling, and kept in-frame beta chains. A single entry per CDR3 protein holds the most common genes and DNA from its merged rows. Across this sample there are about 460,000 distinct CDR3 sequences, with under 15% seen only once. The ten biggest clones cover approximately 5.4% of the sample. The specimen comprised PBMCs from the stem cell graft donor, sampled from the stem cell graft. These receptors originate from a human donor who donated a stem cell graft to a child with combined immunodeficiency.

Worth noting for this clonotype: With a much larger clone just one base away, this may be a read error. The rearrangement links TRBV24-1 to TRBJ2-1; TRBD2 matches at 8 bases. This CDR3 has 17 residues. Germline-derived CDR1 and CDR2 are KGHDR and SFDVKD. The CDR3 bases are TGTGCCACCAGTGATTCGCCTAGCGGGTTCTCCTACGATGAGCAGTTCTTC. This gives the protein CATSDSPSGFSYDEQFF.

This clonotype was seen more than once but under ten times. The V gene is TRBV5-1, the J gene TRBJ2-7; a weak D match, TRBD1 (6 bases). This CDR3 contains 15 residues. The germline V and J ends were trimmed by 4 bases and 0 bases, with 14 bases remaining between them. Germline V gene data show CDR1 as SGHRS and CDR2 as YFSETQ. Here the CDR3 DNA reads TGCGCCAGCAGCCTTGAGGGGGTCACCTCCTACGAGCAGTACTTC. Its translation: CASSLEGVTSYEQYF.

This clonotype was counted a few times. One end of the junction varies from germline; a read error may be responsible. The chain is built from TRBV24-1 and TRBJ1-1; D call uncertain. Looked up from germline, CDR1 is KGHDR and CDR2 is SFDVKD. This CDR3 comprises 10 residues. DNA for the CDR3: TGTGCCACCAGTGATTTGCTTGGGGTTTTT. Translating it yields CATSDLLGVF.

V and J are TRBV20-1 and TRBJ2-1; D is unclear. Germline lookup yields CDR1 DFQATT and CDR2 SNEGSKA (reference sequence). V was trimmed by 8 bases and J by 9 bases, leaving 5 bases between them. This CDR3 contains 8 residues. The CDR3 DNA is TGCAGTTCGGGTGAGCAGTTCTTC. Translated, it gives CSSGEQFF.

In its sample, this clonotype was seen a few times. V and J are TRBV6-5 and TRBJ2-5; D possibly matches TRBD1 or TRBD2 (5 bases each). The CDR3 loop spans 14 amino acids. Trimming left V 2 bases short and J 5 bases short, with 12 bases between. CDR1 is MNHEY, CDR2 SVGAGI, per germline. In DNA, the CDR3 is TGTGCCAGCAGTTACGGGACCTTTTCGGAGACCCAGTACTTC. Translation gives CASSYGTFSETQYF.

V and J are TRBV12-3 or TRBV12-4 and TRBJ2-3, with 9 positions matching TRBD1. This CDR3 contains 18 residues. V shed 6 bases and J 4 bases; nucleotides not matched to a gene: 17. The CDR3 nucleotides are TGTGCCAGCAGACTCACCGGGACAGGGTCCCGGCGGGCAGATACGCAGTATTTT. Its protein product is CASRLTGTGSRRADTQYF.

Details on this clonotype: An end of the junction differs from the germline gene, which may be a read error. J is TRBJ1-4 and V is TRBV27; 8 positions agree with TRBD1. Germline V gives CDR1 MNHEY, CDR2 SMNVEV (reference sequence). CDR3 length: 12 amino acids. The CDR3: CASSLTGEKRFF. CDR3 sequence (DNA): TGTGCCAGCAGCCTGACAGGGGAGAAACGGTTTTTT.

In its sample, this clonotype was seen a few times. The chain recombines TRBV6-1 with TRBJ2-7; 7 bases are a match to TRBD2. The CDR3 is made up of 13 amino acids. Germline V lookup: CDR1 MNHNS, CDR2 SASEGT. The ends lost 7 bases at V and 5 bases at J; junction bases unmatched: 8. For the CDR3, the DNA is TGTGCCAGCAAACGCGGGAGCCCTGACGAGCAGTACTTC. This sequence encodes CASKRGSPDEQYF.

This clonotype was observed a few times. The chain employs TRBV2 and TRBJ2-1; unclear D gene. The CDR3 has 12 residues. Germline CDR1 reads SNHLY; CDR2 reads FYNNEI. Trimming removed 4 bases at V and 8 bases at J, with 9 bases between. The DNA of the CDR3 is TGTGCCAGCAGTGCCGTGGCCGATGAGCAGTTCTTC. Translating gives CASSAVADEQFF.

This clonotype was detected many times. V gene TRBV4-3 combines with J gene TRBJ1-4; no clear D. The CDR3 loop spans 15 amino acids. Germline-derived CDR1 and CDR2 are LGHNA and YSLEER. V was clipped by 3 bases and J by 4 bases, with 12 bases between them. CDR3 sequence reads: CASSQAGNYNEKLFF. Written as DNA, the CDR3 is TGCGCCAGCAGCCAGGCCGGGAACTATAATGAAAAACTGTTTTTT.

J is TRBJ2-1 and V is TRBV20-1, with a weak D call TRBD2 (7 bases). The V and J ends lost 6 bases and 1 base respectively, with 16 bases between them. Germline V CDR1 and CDR2: DFQATT, SNEGSKA (reference sequence). CDR3 length: 15 amino acids. The CDR3 region has the DNA TGCAGTGCCGGAGAGGGAGGGGGATCCTACAATGAGCAGTTCTTC. Translation: CSAGEGGGSYNEQFF.

Only a few counts were recorded for this clonotype. The chain combines TRBV4-3 with TRBJ2-3, with D hard to call. This CDR3 is 14 amino acids long. The V gene lost 0 bases and the J gene lost 0 bases, with 4 bases spanning the gap. Germline CDR1 and CDR2: LGHNA and YSLEER. Here the CDR3 reads CASSQDVSTDTQYF. The CDR3 nucleotides are TGCGCCAGCAGCCAAGATGTCAGCACAGATACGCAGTATTTT.

The chain combines TRBV15 with TRBJ2-2; TRBD2 matches at 12 bases. V lost 1 base and J lost 2; bases outside the gene matches: 5. This CDR3 comprises 18 residues. Germline CDR1 is LNHNV and CDR2 is YYDKDF (reference sequence). The CDR3 DNA is TGTGCCACCAGCAGAGGGCTAGCGGGAGGGCCTAACACCGGGGAGCTGTTTTTT. Translating it yields CATSRGLAGGPNTGELFF.

V and J are TRBV11-2 and TRBJ1-5; 8 positions agree with TRBD1. CDR3 length equals 15 residues. Germline values: CDR1 SGHAT, CDR2 FQNNGV. V shed 5 bases, J shed 7 bases, and the junction held 10 bases outside the gene matches. The CDR3 protein is CASSRDRGAGQPQHF. CDR3 in DNA: TGTGCCAGCAGCCGCGACAGGGGTGCAGGCCAGCCCCAGCATTTT.

The gene calls are TRBV24-1 and TRBJ2-2; 7 nucleotides match TRBD1. Looked up from germline, CDR1 is KGHDR and CDR2 is SFDVKD. V lost 2 bases, J lost 6 bases, and 8 bases stayed unmatched. The length of the CDR3 is 16 residues. For the CDR3, the DNA is TGTGCCACCAGTGATTCGGCCCGGGACAGATCCGGGGAGCTGTTTTTT. Residues: CATSDSARDRSGELFF.

In its sample, this clonotype was seen many times. The V gene is TRBV10-3, the J gene TRBJ2-7, with TRBD2 as a possible D gene (6 bases). The CDR3 is 11 residues long. V lost 10 bases to trimming and J lost 9 bases, with 16 bases between them. The germline gives CDR1 ENHRY, CDR2 SYGVKD. CDR3 sequence reads: CATGSRERQYF. The CDR3 bases are TGTGCCACCGGATCCCGGGAGAGGCAGTACTTC.

The chain links TRBV25-1 to TRBJ2-7; 7 positions match TRBD1. Trimming cost V 8 bases and J 4 bases; bases outside gene matches: 2. This CDR3 contains 11 residues. Germline CDR1 MGHDK, CDR2 SYGVNS. In DNA, the CDR3 is TGTGCCAGCGCACAGGGGTACGAGCAGTACTTC. Protein sequence: CASAQGYEQYF.

In this sample, this clonotype turned up a few times. The J gene is TRBJ2-1, the V gene TRBV6-2 or TRBV6-3, with D unclear. The CDR3 is made up of 14 amino acids. Trimming left V 5 bases short and J 7 bases short, with 15 bases between. Germline assignment: CDR1 MNHEY and CDR2 SVGEGT. CDR3 nucleotide sequence: TGTGCCAGCAGTCCTACGTCACCAGCAAATGAGCAGTTCTTC. It translates to CASSPTSPANEQFF.

In its sample, this clonotype was seen a few times. This chain links TRBV20-1 with TRBJ2-1; D uncertain. This CDR3 is built from 14 residues. V was shortened by 0 bases and J by 10 bases, with 16 bases between the two germline ends. From germline, CDR1 is DFQATT and CDR2 SNEGSKA (reference sequence). The CDR3 loop is CSARDGTGRSEQFF. The DNA of the CDR3 is TGCAGTGCTAGAGATGGCACTGGTCGATCGGAGCAGTTCTTC.

This clonotype was detected only a few times. The chain couples TRBV12-3 or TRBV12-4 to TRBJ2-2; TRBD2 agrees at 8 bases. The CDR3 is 14 amino acids. The V and J ends lost 7 bases and 7 bases, in that order; junction bases with no gene match: 8. The CDR3 DNA sequence: TGTGCCAGCAATACCGGGGGGGCAGGCGGGGAGCTGTTTTTT. Translated, it gives CASNTGGAGGELFF.

A few counts support this clonotype. This sequence joins TRBV12-3 or TRBV12-4 and TRBJ2-3; 10 positions match TRBD2. Trimming cost V 3 bases and J 3 bases; bases outside gene matches: 9. The CDR3 has 17 amino acids. This CDR3 is CASSLPRRLAGTDTQYF. The CDR3 DNA reads TGTGCCAGCAGTTTGCCCCGGAGACTAGCGGGTACAGATACGCAGTATTTT.

The V call is TRBV11-2, the J call TRBJ2-1, with 7 bases lining up with TRBD2. CDR1 and CDR2 (germline): SGHAT, FQNNGV. The CDR3 has 14 residues. Trimming took 5 bases from V and 8 from J; bases not matched to a gene: 9. The CDR3 protein is CASSNDPGGDEQFF. The CDR3 DNA reads as TGTGCCAGCAGCAACGACCCGGGGGGAGATGAGCAGTTCTTC.

This clonotype came up many times. The gene calls are TRBV24-1 and TRBJ1-3; D remains ambiguous. CDR1 is KGHDR and CDR2 is SFDVKD in the germline V gene. V lost 6 bases and J 3 bases, leaving 2 bases between the germline ends. The CDR3 has 11 residues. The CDR3 sequence is CATSFGNTIYF. CDR3 in DNA: TGTGCCACCAGTTTTGGAAACACCATATATTTT.

This rearrangement joins TRBV7-2 to TRBJ1-2; D remains ambiguous. Deletions cut 1 base from V and 6 bases from J, with 12 bases between. The CDR3 extends over 14 amino acids. Germline CDR1 SGHTA, CDR2 FQGNSA. The DNA of the CDR3 is TGTGCCAGCAGCTTAGAGTTGGGAAGTGATGGCTACACCTTC. Translated, it gives CASSLELGSDGYTF.

This clonotype turned up a few times. This sequence joins TRBV7-8 and TRBJ2-5; D is unresolved. The CDR3 totals 13 residues. V lost 3 bases to trimming and J lost 2 bases, with 7 bases between them. CDR1 is SGHVS, CDR2 FQNEAQ, per germline. CDR3 sequence: CASSFLPQETQYF. As DNA, the CDR3 is TGTGCCAGCAGCTTTTTGCCACAAGAGACCCAGTACTTC.

This clonotype was detected only once. One base away lies a much larger clone, so this may be a sequencing read error. The rearrangement links TRBV20-1 to TRBJ2-3; D possibly corresponds to TRBD1 (6 bases). V dropped 3 bases and J dropped 2 bases, with 12 bases sitting between them. There are 14 residues in the CDR3. Germline values: CDR1 DFQATT, CDR2 SNEGSKA (reference sequence). CDR3 DNA sequence: TGCAGTGCTAGCCTGGACAGTCACACAGATACGCAGTATTTT. Protein product: CSASLDSHTDTQYF.

The chain combines TRBV19 with TRBJ2-1; no clear D gene. CDR1 is LNHDA, CDR2 SQIVND, per germline (reference sequence). V lost 7 bases to trimming and J lost 0 bases, with 13 bases between them. This CDR3 region has 15 residues. The CDR3 loop is CASTIGQSSYNEQFF. The CDR3 DNA reads as TGTGCCAGTACGATCGGCCAGAGCTCCTACAATGAGCAGTTCTTC.

This clonotype occurred many times. The chain links TRBV12-3 or TRBV12-4 to TRBJ1-2, with TRBD1 matching 7 bases. Germline trimming cut 4 bases from V and 4 bases from J; bases unmatched to any gene: 6. This CDR3 contains 14 residues. CDR3 amino acids: CASSSTGAFYGYTF. CDR3 DNA sequence: TGTGCCAGCAGTTCTACAGGGGCCTTCTATGGCTACACCTTC.

There are a few counts of this clonotype. J is TRBJ2-1 and V is TRBV2, with D maybe TRBD1 (5 bases). V gave up 4 bases and J gave up 5 bases, with 18 bases separating them. The CDR3 has 16 residues. Germline V gene lookup returns CDR1 SNHLY and CDR2 FYNNEI. CDR3: CASSGGRVDTDNEQFF. In nucleotides, the CDR3 is TGTGCCAGCAGTGGGGGCCGGGTGGACACCGACAATGAGCAGTTCTTC.

This clonotype was seen ten or more times. The rearrangement joins TRBV10-3 to TRBJ1-1; 7 bases match TRBD1. Germline V gene lookup returns CDR1 ENHRY and CDR2 SYGVKD. Unmatched junction bases numbered 13, after V lost 7 bases and J lost 11 bases. The CDR3 loop spans 13 amino acids. This chain's CDR3 is CAITEDRPGAAFF. As DNA, the CDR3 is TGTGCCATCACCGAGGACAGGCCGGGAGCGGCTTTCTTT.

The J gene is TRBJ2-7, the V gene TRBV10-3, with D tentatively TRBD1 or TRBD2 (6 bases each). There are 16 residues in the CDR3. In germline, CDR1 is ENHRY, CDR2 SYGVKD. The V and J ends lost 8 bases and 1 base respectively, with 21 bases between them. The CDR3 DNA follows: TGTGCCATCGGAGGGGCAGGGGAAGATTTGTCCTACGAGCAGTACTTC. As protein: CAIGGAGEDLSYEQYF.

This clonotype was counted between two and nine times. V and J are TRBV7-9 and TRBJ1-2; D is possibly TRBD1 (6 bases). Trimming cost V 0 bases and J 7 bases, with 9 bases left between them. From germline, CDR1 is SEHNR and CDR2 FQNEAQ (reference sequence). The CDR3 length is 13 residues. CDR3 loop: CASSLATGSGYTF. CDR3 nucleotides: TGTGCCAGCAGCTTAGCTACAGGGAGTGGCTACACCTTC. Full variable domain (outside the CDR3, taken from reference TRBV7-9 and TRBJ1-2): DTGVSQNPRHKITKRGQNVTFRCDPISEHNRLYWYRQTLGQGPEFLTYFQNEAQLEKSRLLSDRFSAERPKGSFSTLEIQRTEQGDSAMYLCASSLATGSGYTFGSGTRLTVV.